This TCR beta chain was found in a study of blood T cell repertoires in COVID-19. Participants' own reports of clinical history determined their cohort assignment. In the original analysis: Reference gene primer amplification gave nucleated cell count estimates. Profiling relied on immunoSEQ multiplex PCR, and the TCRdb table lists in-frame clones only, not all of them. V and J calls and clone size are as listed in that table; D and trimming were resolved from the DNA. The table lists 360,000 or so clones, 87% of them singletons. This CDR3 has 15 residues. The V gene lost 4 bases and the J gene lost 4 bases, with 12 bases spanning the gap. From germline, CDR1 is SGHNT and CDR2 YYREEE (reference sequence).

This clonotype was obtained from a young woman who had recovered from COVID-19. Sequences were obtained from PBMCs or T cells enriched from blood (not recorded which). The rearrangement links TRBV5-4 to TRBJ2-6, with D possibly being TRBD1 (6 bases). The CDR3: CASSLQGNGANVLTF. The CDR3 DNA reads TGTGCCAGCAGCCTACAGGGTAACGGGGCCAACGTCCTGACTTTC.